The entry that follows covers one TCR beta chain sequence. Antigen specificity is unknown. TCRdb re-analysed the 5' RACE reads in MiXCR, keeping a single row per CDR3 protein. The sample holds about 120,000 distinct CDR3 sequences; around an eighth are singletons and the top ten take 3.8%. CDR1 and CDR2 from the germline V gene are SNHLY and FYNNEI. The CDR3 is made up of 18 amino acids. V shed 3 bases, J shed 5 bases, and the junction held 12 bases outside the gene matches. This entry belongs to a study of early T cells in non-severe SARS-CoV-2 infection. Findings and caveats of the study: Lookups in VDJdb leaned toward anti-spike CD8 responses and missed private and CD4 specificities.

This sequence was found in an adult who was a healthcare worker with PCR-confirmed SARS-CoV-2 infection or an uninfected control (not recorded which). The sample consisted of whole blood, taken at baseline. This sequence joins TRBV2 and TRBJ2-1, with 11 nucleotides matching TRBD2. The CDR3 sequence: CASSEAVAGGTLNNEQFF. CDR3 bases: TGTGCCAGCAGTGAGGCCGTAGCGGGAGGGACGCTAAACAATGAGCAGTTCTTC. Full variable domain (missing parts from reference TRBV2 and TRBJ2-1): EPEVTQTPSHQVTQMGQEVILRCVPISNHLYFYWYRQILGQKVEFLVSFYNNEISEKSEIFDDQFSVERPDGSNFTLKIRSTKLEDSAMYFCASSEAVAGGTLNNEQFFGPGTRLTVL.